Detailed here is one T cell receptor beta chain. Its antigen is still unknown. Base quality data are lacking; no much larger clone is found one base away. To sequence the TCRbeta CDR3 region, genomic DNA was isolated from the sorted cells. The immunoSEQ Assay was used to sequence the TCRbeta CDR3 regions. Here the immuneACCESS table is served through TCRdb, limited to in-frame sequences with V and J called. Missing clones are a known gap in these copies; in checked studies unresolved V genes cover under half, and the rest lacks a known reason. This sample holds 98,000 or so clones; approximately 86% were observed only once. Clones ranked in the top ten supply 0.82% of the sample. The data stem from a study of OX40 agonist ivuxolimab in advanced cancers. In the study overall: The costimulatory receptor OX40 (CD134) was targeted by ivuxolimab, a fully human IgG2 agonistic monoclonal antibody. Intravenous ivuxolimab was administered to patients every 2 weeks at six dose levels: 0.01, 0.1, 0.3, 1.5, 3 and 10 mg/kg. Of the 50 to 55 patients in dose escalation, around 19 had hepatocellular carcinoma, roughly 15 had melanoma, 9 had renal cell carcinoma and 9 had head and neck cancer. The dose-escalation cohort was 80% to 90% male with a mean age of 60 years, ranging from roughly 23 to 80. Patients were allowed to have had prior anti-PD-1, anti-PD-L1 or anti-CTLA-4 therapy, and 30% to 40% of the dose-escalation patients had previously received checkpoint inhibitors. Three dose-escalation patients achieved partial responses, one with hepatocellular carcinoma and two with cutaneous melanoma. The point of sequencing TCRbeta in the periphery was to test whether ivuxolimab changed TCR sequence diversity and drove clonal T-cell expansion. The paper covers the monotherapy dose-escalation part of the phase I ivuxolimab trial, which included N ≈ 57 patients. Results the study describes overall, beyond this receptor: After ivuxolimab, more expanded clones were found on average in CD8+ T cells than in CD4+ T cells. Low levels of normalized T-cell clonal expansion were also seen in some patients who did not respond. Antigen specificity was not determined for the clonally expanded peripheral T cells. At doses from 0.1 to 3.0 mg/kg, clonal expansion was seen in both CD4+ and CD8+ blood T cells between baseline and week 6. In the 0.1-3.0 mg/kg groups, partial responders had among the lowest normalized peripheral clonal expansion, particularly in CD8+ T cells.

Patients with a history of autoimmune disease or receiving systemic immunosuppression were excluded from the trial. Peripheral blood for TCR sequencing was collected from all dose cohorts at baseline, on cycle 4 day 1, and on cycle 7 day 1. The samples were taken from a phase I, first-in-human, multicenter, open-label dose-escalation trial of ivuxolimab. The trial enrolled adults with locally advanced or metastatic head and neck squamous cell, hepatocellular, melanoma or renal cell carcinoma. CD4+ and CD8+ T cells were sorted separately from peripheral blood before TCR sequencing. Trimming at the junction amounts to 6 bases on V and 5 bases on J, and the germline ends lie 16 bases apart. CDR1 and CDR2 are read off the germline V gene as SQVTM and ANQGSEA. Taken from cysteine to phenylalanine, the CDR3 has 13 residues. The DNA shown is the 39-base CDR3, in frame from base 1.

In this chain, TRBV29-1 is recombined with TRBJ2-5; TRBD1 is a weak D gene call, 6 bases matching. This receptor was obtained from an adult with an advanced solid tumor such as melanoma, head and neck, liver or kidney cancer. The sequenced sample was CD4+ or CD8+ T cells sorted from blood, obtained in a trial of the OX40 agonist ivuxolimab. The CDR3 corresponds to CSVATGLRETQYF. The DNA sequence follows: TGCAGCGTGGCAACAGGGTTAAGGGAGACCCAGTACTTC.